Each of the 31 T cell receptor beta chains below was sequenced from the same sample in a study of cytomegalovirus exposure and HLA in healthy donors. Assay: immunoSEQ multiplex PCR; the TCRdb copy retains only in-frame clones and omits some. The sample lists approximately 270,000 clones; 65% to 90% were seen once. The sample consisted of PBMCs. Source of these receptors: a woman between 18 and 29 years old in good health and CMV-seronegative.

This chain joins TRBV5-1 and TRBJ2-7; 7 bases align to TRBD1. V was clipped by 5 bases and J by 3 bases; unmatched bases: 8. Looked up from germline, CDR1 is SGHRS and CDR2 is YFSETQ. This CDR3 is 14 amino acids long. CDR3 DNA sequence: TGCGCCAGCAGGTCCGGGACAGTGGACTACGAGCAGTACTTC. Amino acids: CASRSGTVDYEQYF.

The rearrangement links TRBV19 to TRBJ2-5, with D possibly TRBD2 on 6 matching bases. The CDR3 totals 16 residues. Germline CDR1 reads LNHDA; CDR2 reads SQIVND (reference sequence). Trimming took off 6 bases at V and 5 bases at J, with 22 bases between the two ends. The CDR3 coding sequence is TGTGCCAGTAGCAAGGGACGACTCGTCAGCGGGGAGACCCAGTACTTC. As protein: CASSKGRLVSGETQYF.

The chain uses TRBV11-3 and TRBJ2-7, with D perhaps TRBD1 (5 bases). This CDR3 region has 14 residues. Germline V gene data show CDR1 as SGHNT and CDR2 as YENEEA. Trimming removed 3 bases at V and 0 bases at J, with 9 bases between. The DNA for the CDR3 is TGTGCCAGCAGCTTCCAGGGAAGCTCCTACGAGCAGTACTTC. Amino acids: CASSFQGSSYEQYF.

V gene TRBV4-1 combines with J gene TRBJ2-7, with a possible D match to TRBD1 (6 bases). The CDR3 covers 16 residues. The V gene lost 4 bases and the J gene lost 1 base, with 17 bases spanning the gap. Germline V gives CDR1 MGHRA, CDR2 YSYEKL. The chain's CDR3 is CASSPIRGTPSYEQYF. CDR3 DNA sequence: TGCGCCAGCAGCCCGATTCGAGGGACACCTTCCTACGAGCAGTACTTC.

This clone has a single count. This chain links TRBV30 with TRBJ1-4, with TRBD1 identical over 7 bases. The germline V gene encodes CDR1 GTSNPN and CDR2 SVGIG (reference sequence). The CDR3 totals 13 residues. V trimming: 4 bases; J trimming: 8 bases; junction bases outside the gene matches: 7. The CDR3 loop is CAWKGARYEKLFF. The CDR3, as DNA: TGTGCCTGGAAGGGGGCGAGGTACGAAAAACTGTTTTTT.

There are a few counts of this clone. The chain is built from TRBV30 and TRBJ2-5, with 12 bases aligning to TRBD1. The J segment lost 5 bases and the V segment lost 2 bases, leaving 6 bases of the junction unmatched. In germline, CDR1 is GTSNPN, CDR2 SVGIG (reference sequence). The CDR3 loop spans 15 amino acids. The CDR3 DNA is TGTGCCTGGAGTCTCCGGGACAGGGGGCGGGAGACCCAGTACTTC. This gives the protein CAWSLRDRGRETQYF.

The V gene is TRBV20-1, the J gene TRBJ1-1; D gene ambiguous. The CDR3 consists of 11 residues. Per the germline V gene, CDR1 is DFQATT and CDR2 is SNEGSKA (reference sequence). CDR3 bases: TGCGGGCAGTACCTGAACACTGAAGCTTTCTTT. This translates into CGQYLNTEAFF.

With regard to this clone: A junction end diverges from the germline sequence, so it may reflect a read error. CDR3 loop: CASSLGTSVSLGTGELFF. The CDR3 nucleotides read TGTGCCAGCAGCCTAGGGACTAGCGTATCCCTTGGCACCGGGGAGCTGTTTTTT. The rearrangement links TRBV13 to TRBJ2-2; 10 nucleotides align to TRBD2. Germline V gene lookup returns CDR1 PRHDT and CDR2 FYEKMQ (reference sequence). The length of the CDR3 is 18 residues. Based on the CDR3 plus reference TRBV13 and TRBJ2-2, the full variable domain is AAGVIQSPRHLIKEKRETATLKCYPIPRHDTVYWYQQGPGQDPQFLISFYEKMQSDKGSIPDRFSAQQFSDYHSELNMSSLELGDSALYFCASSLGTSVSLGTGELFFGEGSRLTVL.

This clone has just a few counts. CDR3 sequence (DNA): TGTGCCAGCAGCTTTGGGGCAGGGGTGGTTGAAAAACTGTTTTTT. Amino acid sequence: CASSFGAGVVEKLFF. V is TRBV7-9 and J is TRBJ1-4; D may be TRBD1 (6 bases). Per germline, CDR1 SEHNR and CDR2 FQNEAQ (reference sequence). The CDR3 has 15 residues. V lost 3 bases and J lost 7, with 15 bases in between.

This chain joins TRBV6-5 and TRBJ2-7; 8 bases fit TRBD2. CDR3 length: 15 amino acids. CDR1 MNHEY and CDR2 SVGAGI come from the germline V gene. V was pared by 6 bases and J by 2 bases, with 9 bases of the junction left unmatched. CDR3 residues: CASSRSGGAAYEQYF. The CDR3 DNA reads as TGTGCCAGCAGCAGATCGGGGGGGGCAGCCTACGAGCAGTACTTC.

In the case of this clone: The same CDR3 is also encoded by other DNA sequences in this sample. The chain carries TRBV5-1 and TRBJ1-2, with D tentatively TRBD1 (6 bases). CDR1 and CDR2 (germline): SGHRS, YFSETQ. This CDR3 has 14 amino acids. V lost 0 bases, J lost 3 bases, and 9 bases lay in between. The CDR3 spells CASSLGSGDYGYTF. For the CDR3, the DNA is TGCGCCAGCAGCTTGGGGTCAGGGGACTATGGCTACACCTTC.

The chain joins TRBV4-1 to TRBJ1-2, with 7 bases aligning to TRBD1. The CDR3 runs to 15 residues. The germline CDR1 and CDR2 sequences are MGHRA and YSYEKL. V shed 7 bases, J shed 2 bases, and the junction held 10 bases outside the gene matches. The CDR3 loop reads CASKVPGTANYGYTF. The CDR3 DNA reads as TGCGCCAGCAAGGTCCCCGGGACAGCCAACTATGGCTACACCTTC.

DNA of the CDR3: TGTGCCAGCTCGCGTTCGACAGGGTTGGCAGACTCTGGAAACACCATATATTTT. Translated: CASSRSTGLADSGNTIYF. V is TRBV18 and J is TRBJ1-3; 7 nucleotides match TRBD1. The J segment lost 0 bases and the V segment lost 6 bases, leaving 14 bases of the junction unmatched. This CDR3 contains 18 residues. Germline V gives CDR1 KGHSH, CDR2 LQKENI.

This chain connects TRBV11-2 to TRBJ2-6; no reliable D call. Trimming left V 6 bases short and J 1 base short, with 4 bases between. The length of the CDR3 is 13 residues. Germline V lookup: CDR1 SGHAT, CDR2 FQNNGV. The CDR3 is CASSTSGANVLTF. CDR3 in DNA: TGTGCCAGCAGTACTTCTGGGGCCAACGTCCTGACTTTC. Using reference TRBV11-2 and TRBJ2-6 for the parts outside the CDR3, the full variable domain is EAGVAQSPRYKIIEKRQSVAFWCNPISGHATLYWYQQILGQGPKLLIQFQNNGVVDDSQLPKDRFSAERLKGVDSTLKIQPAKLEDSAVYLCASSTSGANVLTFGAGSRLTVL.

The CDR3 reads CASLGGAEKLFF. The CDR3 coding sequence is TGTGCCAGCTTAGGAGGTGCTGAAAAACTGTTTTTT. The chain combines TRBV28 with TRBJ1-4; D is undetermined. The CDR3 totals 12 residues. Per the germline V gene, CDR1 is MDHEN and CDR2 is SYDVKM. V dropped 8 bases and J dropped 7 bases, with 11 bases sitting between them.

The genes are TRBV29-1 and TRBJ2-1, with 7 bases lining up with TRBD1. Per germline, CDR1 SQVTM and CDR2 ANQGSEA. The CDR3 has 15 amino acids. Trimming at V came to 7 bases and at J to 6 bases, leaving 15 bases not matched to a gene. The CDR3 protein is CSAPYPGQKPNEQFF. The CDR3 DNA reads TGCAGCGCCCCTTACCCGGGACAGAAGCCCAATGAGCAGTTCTTC.

The chain employs TRBV2 and TRBJ2-5; TRBD2 agrees at 10 bases. The CDR3 covers 14 residues. Germline V gene data show CDR1 as SNHLY and CDR2 as FYNNEI. The V and J ends lost 10 bases and 1 base, in that order; junction bases with no gene match: 6. Here the CDR3 reads CATSSGGRQETQYF. The CDR3 coding sequence is TGTGCCACCTCTAGCGGGGGTCGCCAAGAGACCCAGTACTTC.

The rearrangement uses TRBV4-1 and TRBJ1-3; TRBD1 matches 8 bases. The CDR3 runs to 18 residues. V gave up 2 bases and J gave up 0 bases; unmatched junction bases: 9. Germline V gene data show CDR1 as MGHRA and CDR2 as YSYEKL. DNA for the CDR3: TGCGCCAGCAGCCAACCGCGGACAGGGACCAGCTCTGGAAACACCATATATTTT. Encoded protein: CASSQPRTGTSSGNTIYF.

The V call is TRBV5-4, the J call TRBJ2-1; D possibly corresponds to TRBD2 (6 bases). The CDR3 totals 15 residues. Germline CDR1 SGHNT, CDR2 YYREEE (reference sequence). Trimming removed 4 bases at V and 3 bases at J, with 14 bases between. The chain's CDR3 is CASSPRLDDYNEQFF. DNA of the CDR3: TGTGCCAGCAGCCCCCGACTAGACGACTACAATGAGCAGTTCTTC.

This chain links TRBV10-3 with TRBJ2-7, with D tentatively TRBD1 (6 bases). This CDR3 contains 11 residues. CDR1 ENHRY and CDR2 SYGVKD come from the germline V gene. Trimming removed 10 bases from V and 5 bases from J, with 12 bases in between. Here the CDR3 reads CATGTRDEQYF. The CDR3, as DNA: TGTGCCACCGGGACACGCGACGAGCAGTACTTC.

The chain uses TRBV6-5 and TRBJ2-2, with D unresolved. There are 14 residues in the CDR3. Per the germline V gene, CDR1 is MNHEY and CDR2 is SVGAGI. V lost 5 bases and J 2 bases, leaving 9 bases between the germline ends. The CDR3 bases are TGTGCCAGCAGTAACGGGTTCAACACCGGGGAGCTGTTTTTT. It specifies CASSNGFNTGELFF.

This chain joins TRBV6-5 and TRBJ1-1, with D maybe TRBD1 (6 bases). The germline CDR1 and CDR2 sequences are MNHEY and SVGAGI. Trimming took off 6 bases at V and 1 base at J, with 9 bases between the two ends. The CDR3 consists of 13 residues. Here the CDR3 DNA reads TGTGCCAGCAGCTGGGACAAGAACACTGAAGCTTTCTTT. Encoded protein: CASSWDKNTEAFF.

The V and J genes are TRBV6-1 and TRBJ1-5; tentative D call: TRBD1 (5 bases). The CDR3 has 15 residues. CDR1 and CDR2 (germline): MNHNS, SASEGT. The V and J ends lost 4 bases and 1 base respectively, with 11 bases between them. The CDR3 coding sequence is TGTGCCAGCAGTGCAGGGTTCTGGAGCAATCAGCCCCAGCATTTT. This codes for CASSAGFWSNQPQHF.

V and J are TRBV6-5 and TRBJ1-5; D is undetermined. Germline CDR1 and CDR2: MNHEY and SVGAGI. Trimming stripped 8 bases from V and 0 bases from J, with 11 bases between. This CDR3 has 14 residues. This CDR3 reads CASRTIDSNQPQHF. CDR3 nucleotide sequence: TGTGCCAGCCGCACAATCGATAGCAATCAGCCCCAGCATTTT.

The J gene is TRBJ2-7, the V gene TRBV10-3; 10 bases are shared with TRBD1. This CDR3 comprises 13 residues. Trimming at V came to 10 bases and at J to 5 bases, leaving 8 bases not matched to a gene. CDR1 is ENHRY and CDR2 is SYGVKD in the germline V gene. The CDR3, as DNA: TGTGCCACGGACAGGGGGACGGCGCACGAGCAGTACTTC. Its translation: CATDRGTAHEQYF.

The chain is built from TRBV10-3 and TRBJ2-7; 10 bases match TRBD1. The CDR3 is made up of 14 amino acids. The junction had 9 bases not matched to a gene; V was cut back by 7 bases and J by 6 bases. Germline CDR1 ENHRY, CDR2 SYGVKD. This CDR3 reads CAITPGTGDGEQYF. CDR3 coding DNA: TGTGCCATCACCCCCGGGACAGGGGATGGCGAGCAGTACTTC.

The chain is built from TRBV30 and TRBJ1-2; no clear D gene. The CDR3 loop spans 12 amino acids. Germline assignment: CDR1 GTSNPN and CDR2 SVGIG (reference sequence). The V end was cut by 0 bases, the J end by 7 bases, with 9 bases between. Here the CDR3 DNA reads TGTGCCTGGAGTGTACGAGGGTTTGGCTACACCTTC. This codes for CAWSVRGFGYTF.

The chain carries TRBV4-3 and TRBJ1-2; D is ambiguous. There are 13 residues in the CDR3. With 1 base removed from V and 4 bases from J, the gap between germline ends came to 7 bases. Germline V gene data show CDR1 as LGHNA and CDR2 as YSLEER. CDR3 sequence (DNA): TGCGCCAGCAGCCAAGTCGGTTTCTATGGCTACACCTTC. As protein: CASSQVGFYGYTF.

The chain employs TRBV11-2 and TRBJ1-5; 9 bases agree with TRBD1. The junction had 4 bases not matched to a gene; V was cut back by 5 bases and J by 5 bases. The CDR3 has 14 residues. Germline V CDR1 and CDR2: SGHAT, FQNNGV. The CDR3 region is CASSLTGGDQPQHF. In nucleotides, the CDR3 is TGTGCCAGCAGCCTCACAGGGGGCGATCAGCCCCAGCATTTT.

This clone appeared a single time. This CDR3 is CASSPSSGRSYNEQFF. CDR3 nucleotide sequence: TGTGCCAGCAGCCCGTCTAGCGGGAGGTCCTACAATGAGCAGTTCTTC. V usage is TRBV11-2 and J usage is TRBJ2-1, with 11 bases that match TRBD2. V lost 5 bases and J lost 1; bases outside the gene matches: 4. Germline CDR1 SGHAT, CDR2 FQNNGV. The CDR3 spans 16 residues.

This CDR3 is CASRYPGTGYTGELFF. In DNA, the CDR3 is TGTGCCAGCAGGTACCCCGGGACAGGGTACACCGGGGAGCTGTTTTTT. The chain has TRBV28 and TRBJ2-2, with 9 nucleotides matching TRBD1. The germline CDR1 and CDR2 sequences are MDHEN and SYDVKM. CDR3 length equals 16 residues. Trimming removed 6 bases from V and 3 bases from J; junction bases left unmatched: 8.